The 7 T cell receptor beta chains listed next were all sequenced from one sample in a study of blood T cell repertoires in COVID-19. This table comes from immunoSEQ multiplex PCR, and its TCRdb copy is limited to in-frame clones, with some not included. Of approximately 200,000 clones listed, around 79% are singletons. Sequenced: peripheral blood. The origin of the receptors is a woman aged 40-49 years with COVID-19, enrolled during active disease.

On this clone: At one boundary the junction diverges from the germline segment, which might be a read error. The genes are TRBV6-5 and TRBJ2-7; D unresolved. The germline V gene encodes CDR1 MNHEY and CDR2 SVGAGI. This CDR3 has 11 residues. CDR3 DNA: TGTGCCAGCAGGGGCCTCGACGGCCATGGGTTC. Protein: CASRGLDGHGF.

V is TRBV19 and J is TRBJ1-5; D possibly corresponds to TRBD1 (5 bases). The ends were cut back, 1 base at V and 7 bases at J, with 11 bases in the middle. This CDR3 has 14 amino acids. CDR1 is LNHDA, CDR2 SQIVND, per germline (reference sequence). Written as DNA, the CDR3 is TGTGCCAGTAGTATAGTGGGTCGGGGGCAGCCCCAGCATTTT. It yields the protein CASSIVGRGQPQHF.

Notes on this clone: Other DNA sequences in this sample translate to the same CDR3. V usage is TRBV11-3 and J usage is TRBJ2-5, with D perhaps matching TRBD2 (5 bases). V lost 3 bases and J lost 5, with 7 bases in between. The CDR3 spans 12 residues. The germline CDR1 and CDR2 sequences are SGHNT and YENEEA. CDR3 sequence: CASSFRGETQYF. CDR3 coding DNA: TGTGCCAGCAGCTTCCGGGGTGAGACCCAGTACTTC.

The chain has TRBV25-1 and TRBJ2-1, with 8 bases lining up with TRBD2. Germline values: CDR1 MGHDK, CDR2 SYGVNS. This CDR3 spans 14 amino acids. V was pared by 8 bases and J by 0 bases, with 3 bases of the junction left unmatched. The CDR3 spells CASLSGISYNEQFF. The CDR3 DNA follows: TGTGCCAGCCTTAGCGGGATCTCCTACAATGAGCAGTTCTTC.

The chain uses TRBV6-2 or TRBV6-3 and TRBJ2-7; 10 bases align to TRBD2. This CDR3 contains 16 residues. Germline assignment: CDR1 MNHEY and CDR2 SVGEGT. Unmatched junction bases numbered 16, after V lost 4 bases and J lost 10 bases. The CDR3 region is CASSSAGGPLWFEQYF. DNA for the CDR3: TGTGCCAGCAGTTCAGCGGGAGGGCCGCTGTGGTTCGAACAGTACTTC.

The V gene is TRBV18, the J gene TRBJ1-5; 8 positions match TRBD1. V trimming: 6 bases; J trimming: 0 bases; junction bases outside the gene matches: 4. The CDR3 is 15 amino acids. Germline-derived CDR1 and CDR2 are KGHSH and LQKENI. This chain's CDR3 is CASSPDRGSNQPQHF. CDR3 in DNA: TGTGCCAGCTCTCCAGACAGGGGTAGCAATCAGCCCCAGCATTTT.

This chain connects TRBV2 to TRBJ2-7; D gene uncertain. CDR1 and CDR2 from the germline V gene are SNHLY and FYNNEI. V was pared by 4 bases and J by 3 bases, with 10 bases between. The CDR3 has 13 amino acids. The CDR3 DNA sequence: TGTGCCAGCAGTGGTTCCGGTCTCTACGAGCAGTACTTC. This codes for CASSGSGLYEQYF.